This T cell receptor beta chain is drawn from a study of T-cell reconstitution after alpha-beta-depleted transplantation in children. Many counts were recorded for this clonotype. Preparation of the TCRbeta library used unique molecular identifiers. TCRdb reprocessed the PCR reads via MiXCR and lists one record per CDR3 protein. The repertoire includes about 230,000 distinct CDR3 sequences, 12% of them detected once, and about 2.4% sits in the top ten. Germline-derived CDR1 and CDR2 are SGDLS and YYNGEE. The CDR3 sequence is 15 residues long. V lost 3 bases and J 6 bases, leaving 16 bases between the germline ends.

This sequence originates from a human donor who donated a stem cell graft to a child with acute lymphoblastic leukemia. Sequences were derived from PBMCs from the stem cell graft donor, sampled from the stem cell graft. The chain links TRBV9 to TRBJ2-1, with TRBD2 as a possible D gene (6 bases). The CDR3 spells CASSGVGGLRNEQFF. The CDR3 bases are TGTGCCAGCAGCGGGGTCGGAGGGCTACGCAATGAGCAGTTCTTC.